This passage covers 30 T cell receptor beta chains from one sample sequenced in a study of T cell responses to AZD1222 COVID-19 vaccine. Assay: immunoSEQ multiplex PCR; the TCRdb copy retains only in-frame clones and omits some. Of 80,000 or so clones in the sample, 80% to 90% are singletons; the top ten hold about 10%. Specimen: peripheral blood, collected 28 days after the second AZD1222 dose. The receptor set was obtained from an adult who received the AZD1222 COVID-19 vaccine.

The chain couples TRBV19 to TRBJ2-7; the D gene is possibly TRBD1 (6 bases). Germline loops: CDR1 LNHDA, CDR2 SQIVND (reference sequence). The CDR3 has 14 amino acids. The ends were cut back, 5 bases at V and 2 bases at J, with 13 bases in the middle. The CDR3 reads CASSLRTGTYEQYF. DNA of the CDR3: TGTGCCAGTAGTCTTCGAACAGGGACCTACGAGCAGTACTTC.

The chain carries TRBV28 and TRBJ1-6, with D unresolved. The V end lost 8 bases, the J end lost 7 bases, and 9 bases lay between the germline ends. CDR1 and CDR2 from the germline V gene are MDHEN and SYDVKM. The CDR3 spans 12 residues. The CDR3 is CASRIANSPLHF. The CDR3 coding sequence is TGTGCCAGCCGTATAGCGAATTCACCCCTCCACTTT. Using reference TRBV28 and TRBJ1-6 for the parts outside the CDR3, the full variable domain is DVKVTQSSRYLVKRTGEKVFLECVQDMDHENMFWYRQDPGLGLRLIYFSYDVKMKEKGDIPEGYSVSREKKERFSLILESASTNQTSMYLCASRIANSPLHFGNGTRLTVT.

The gene calls are TRBV12-5 and TRBJ2-5; 8 bases match TRBD1. Trimming took 1 base from V and 5 from J; bases not matched to a gene: 6. The CDR3 loop spans 15 amino acids. Germline V gene sequence: CDR1 LGHNT, CDR2 FRNRAP. The CDR3 loop reads CASGLGQGAGETQYF. Written as DNA, the CDR3 is TGTGCTAGTGGTTTGGGGCAGGGGGCAGGGGAGACCCAGTACTTC.

With respect to this clone: At one end, the junction sequence differs from germline, possibly due to a read error. CDR3 DNA sequence: TGTACCATCAGTACCGAGTCCTACAATGAGCAGTTCTTC. It encodes CTISTESYNEQFF. This sequence joins TRBV10-3 and TRBJ2-1, with D unresolved. CDR1 and CDR2 from the germline V gene are ENHRY and SYGVKD. This CDR3 comprises 13 residues.

The chain carries TRBV7-2 and TRBJ2-7; TRBD2 is a possible D gene (5 bases). Trimming cost V 4 bases and J 0 bases, with 13 bases left between them. Germline V gene lookup returns CDR1 SGHTA and CDR2 FQGNSA. CDR3 length: 15 residues. The chain's CDR3 is CASSSSLGSSYEQYF. The DNA for the CDR3 is TGTGCCAGCAGCTCCAGCTTGGGGAGCTCCTACGAGCAGTACTTC.

Only one count was recorded for this clone. J is TRBJ2-3 and V is TRBV6-4, with 9 bases fitting TRBD2. The CDR3 loop spans 16 amino acids. Germline V CDR1 and CDR2: MRHNA, SNTAGT. Germline trimming cut 2 bases from V and 3 bases from J; bases unmatched to any gene: 6. The DNA for the CDR3 is TGTGCCAGCAGTGACCGCGGGGGGGCCTTAACAGATACGCAGTATTTT. As protein: CASSDRGGALTDTQYF.

The gene calls are TRBV11-3 and TRBJ2-1; D call uncertain. Germline values: CDR1 SGHNT, CDR2 YENEEA. The CDR3 is 15 residues long. V was cut by 1 base and J by 3 bases, with 10 bases left in between. In nucleotides, the CDR3 is TGTGCCAGCAGCTTAGGGATTGGGCTCTACAATGAGCAGTTCTTC. It is translated as CASSLGIGLYNEQFF.

The chain links TRBV28 to TRBJ1-1; 9 nucleotides match TRBD1. This CDR3 has 14 amino acids. Germline V gives CDR1 MDHEN, CDR2 SYDVKM. J lost 4 bases, V lost 2 bases, and 2 bases had no gene match. DNA of the CDR3: TGTGCCAGCAGTTTACCGACAGGGGGCACTGAAGCTTTCTTT. Protein: CASSLPTGGTEAFF.

V gene TRBV6-6 combines with J gene TRBJ1-1; 10 nucleotides match TRBD1. Trimming took 3 bases from V and 3 from J; bases not matched to a gene: 4. The CDR3 extends over 15 amino acids. In germline, CDR1 is MNHNY, CDR2 SVGAGI (reference sequence). The chain's CDR3 is CASSYTGQGHTEAFF. The CDR3 coding sequence is TGTGCCAGCAGTTATACGGGACAGGGGCACACTGAAGCTTTCTTT.

Notes on this clone: The junction does not match germline at one end; this may be a read error. The V gene is TRBV28, the J gene TRBJ2-7; 7 bases are a match to TRBD1. This CDR3 comprises 14 residues. Per germline, CDR1 MDHEN and CDR2 SYDVKM. CDR3 residues: CASGLQGPPYEQHF. The CDR3 DNA reads TGTGCCAGCGGCTTACAGGGGCCCCCCTACGAGCAGCACTTC.

CDR3 DNA sequence: TGCGCCAGCAGCTCGCAGGGTGGGATGAACACTGAAGCTTTCTTT. Translated, it gives CASSSQGGMNTEAFF. The chain joins TRBV5-1 to TRBJ1-1, with D tentatively TRBD1 (5 bases). This CDR3 region has 15 residues. Per the germline V gene, CDR1 is SGHRS and CDR2 is YFSETQ. Trimming shortened V by 3 bases and J by 0 bases, and 12 bases separated the two germline ends.

J is TRBJ2-7 and V is TRBV28; D not resolved. In germline, CDR1 is MDHEN, CDR2 SYDVKM. This CDR3 comprises 11 residues. V was pared by 5 bases and J by 3 bases, with 5 bases between. DNA of the CDR3: TGTGCCAGCAGTCCGCGCTACGAGCAGTACTTC. As protein: CASSPRYEQYF.

The V gene is TRBV18, the J gene TRBJ2-2, with TRBD1 matching over 7 bases. CDR1 and CDR2 from the germline V gene are KGHSH and LQKENI. Trimming removed 6 bases from V and 4 bases from J; junction bases left unmatched: 8. CDR3 length: 15 amino acids. The CDR3 sequence: CASSEGALSTGELFF. The CDR3 nucleotides read TGTGCCAGCTCCGAGGGGGCGCTGAGCACCGGGGAGCTGTTTTTT. Combining the CDR3 with reference TRBV18 and TRBJ2-2 gives the whole variable domain NAGVMQNPRHLVRRRGQEARLRCSPMKGHSHVYWYRQLPEEGLKFMVYLQKENIIDESGMPKERFSAEFPKEGPSILRIQQVVRGDSAAYFCASSEGALSTGELFFGEGSRLTVL.

This chain connects TRBV28 to TRBJ2-2; 10 bases line up with TRBD1. The junction had 4 bases not matched to a gene; V was cut back by 11 bases and J by 1 base. CDR1 is MDHEN and CDR2 is SYDVKM in the germline V gene. This CDR3 is 14 amino acids long. The CDR3 bases are TGTGCCGCCCGGACAGGGGGGAACACCGGGGAGCTGTTTTTT. This sequence encodes CAARTGGNTGELFF.

The rearrangement joins TRBV6-5 to TRBJ2-5; D might be TRBD1 or TRBD2, each matching 5 bases. The CDR3 has 15 residues. Germline assignment: CDR1 MNHEY and CDR2 SVGAGI. The V and J ends lost 5 bases and 6 bases respectively, with 19 bases between them. The CDR3 region has the DNA TGTGCCAGCAGTCGCACCTGGGACGGCCTCAAGACCCAGTACTTC. Translating gives CASSRTWDGLKTQYF.

The rearrangement uses TRBV7-9 and TRBJ1-5, with 7 bases matching TRBD1. The germline gives CDR1 SEHNR, CDR2 FQNEAQ (reference sequence). The J segment lost 0 bases and the V segment lost 5 bases, leaving 1 base of the junction unmatched. The CDR3 extends over 14 amino acids. The DNA of the CDR3 is TGTGCCAGCAGCGGGACAGATAGCAATCAGCCCCAGCATTTT. It translates to CASSGTDSNQPQHF.

In this sample, this clone turned up once. This chain connects TRBV7-9 to TRBJ2-3, with TRBD2 identical over 9 bases. V trimming: 1 base; J trimming: 0 bases; junction bases outside the gene matches: 11. This CDR3 region has 19 residues. The germline gives CDR1 SEHNR, CDR2 FQNEAQ (reference sequence). In DNA form, the CDR3 reads TGTGCCAGCAGCTTAGATATGGCTAGCGGGGCTACTAGCACAGATACGCAGTATTTT. Encoded protein: CASSLDMASGATSTDTQYF.

The chain is built from TRBV9 and TRBJ2-3; D call uncertain. CDR3 length equals 14 residues. Trimming took off 3 bases at V and 2 bases at J, with 10 bases between the two ends. Germline V gene lookup returns CDR1 SGDLS and CDR2 YYNGEE. The CDR3 DNA is TGTGCCAGCAGCGAACGGACCTACACAGATACGCAGTATTTT. Translation gives CASSERTYTDTQYF.

This chain connects TRBV4-1 to TRBJ1-2; D ambiguous. The germline V and J ends were trimmed by 5 bases and 5 bases, with 6 bases remaining between them. This CDR3 contains 11 residues. Per the germline V gene, CDR1 is MGHRA and CDR2 is YSYEKL. The CDR3 protein is CASSKNYGYTF. CDR3 nucleotides: TGCGCCAGCAGCAAAAATTATGGCTACACCTTC.

This chain uses TRBV5-4 with TRBJ2-3; TRBD2 aligns across 8 bases. V lost 2 bases to trimming and J lost 3 bases; unmatched junction nucleotides: 5. Germline loops: CDR1 SGHNT, CDR2 YYREEE (reference sequence). This CDR3 is built from 15 residues. The CDR3 sequence is CASSLRGGSTDTQYF. CDR3 nucleotides: TGTGCCAGCAGCTTACGGGGGGGAAGTACAGATACGCAGTATTTT. The variable domain in full, completed from reference TRBV5-4 and TRBJ2-3, reads ETGVTQSPTHLIKTRGQQVTLRCSSQSGHNTVSWYQQALGQGPQFIFQYYREEENGRGNFPPRFSGLQFPNYSSELNVNALELDDSALYLCASSLRGGSTDTQYFGPGTRLTVL.

The chain joins TRBV5-3 to TRBJ1-4; 7 bases line up with TRBD1. TRBV5-3 is treated as an ORF (open reading frame) with a function not yet certain. V trimming: 0 bases; J trimming: 7 bases; junction bases outside the gene matches: 3. This CDR3 has 14 amino acids. The CDR3 loop is CARSLVRGSEKLFF. As DNA, the CDR3 is TGTGCCAGAAGCTTGGTCAGGGGGAGTGAAAAACTGTTTTTT.

The V call is TRBV7-9, the J call TRBJ2-5; possible D gene TRBD1, 5 bases. Germline CDR1 reads SEHNR; CDR2 reads FQNEAQ (reference sequence). V was cut by 2 bases and J by 5 bases, with 9 bases left in between. This CDR3 has 13 amino acids. CDR3 DNA sequence: TGTGCCAGCAGCTTACAGGGAATGGAGACCCAGTACTTC. Its protein product is CASSLQGMETQYF.

V is TRBV4-2 and J is TRBJ2-1; possible D gene TRBD2, 7 bases. The V gene lost 4 bases and the J gene lost 4 bases, with 14 bases spanning the gap. The V gene's germline CDR1 is LGHNA and CDR2 YNFKEQ. This CDR3 is built from 15 residues. The CDR3 DNA reads TGTGCCAGCAGCCCGCGGGGGCCCTCTTACAATGAGCAGTTCTTC. Protein sequence: CASSPRGPSYNEQFF.

This clone was found once. J is TRBJ1-4 and V is TRBV5-5, with D perhaps matching TRBD1 (6 bases). The V gene lost 4 bases and the J gene lost 7 bases, with 17 bases spanning the gap. Germline CDR1 and CDR2: SGHKS and YYEKEE (reference sequence). The CDR3 is 15 amino acids. CDR3 nucleotide sequence: TGTGCCAGCAGCCCGCGGAGGGGGGGGAGTGAAAAACTGTTTTTT. It encodes CASSPRRGGSEKLFF.

This clone was observed a few times. This chain uses TRBV27 with TRBJ1-6; 7 bases are a match to TRBD1. The junction had 4 bases not matched to a gene; V was cut back by 4 bases and J by 7 bases. The CDR3 runs 14 residues. Germline loops: CDR1 MNHEY, CDR2 SMNVEV (reference sequence). CDR3 amino acids: CASSWTGSNSPLHF. The CDR3 region has the DNA TGTGCCAGCAGTTGGACAGGAAGCAATTCACCCCTCCACTTT.

This clone was counted a few times. The chain uses TRBV11-3 and TRBJ2-3, with unresolved D. The V end was cut by 0 bases, the J end by 1 base, with 8 bases between. This CDR3 spans 15 amino acids. Germline values: CDR1 SGHNT, CDR2 YENEEA. CDR3 sequence (DNA): TGTGCCAGCAGCTTAGAAGAAAGGCGCACAGATACGCAGTATTTT. Translated: CASSLEERRTDTQYF.

The V call is TRBV13, the J call TRBJ2-2; weak D call: TRBD2 (7 bases). The CDR3 is 14 residues long. V lost 5 bases and J lost 7, with 14 bases in between. Germline lookup yields CDR1 PRHDT and CDR2 FYEKMQ (reference sequence). The CDR3, as DNA: TGTGCCAGCAGCCCGCGGGGGCTCCTCGGGGAGCTGTTTTTT. Its protein product is CASSPRGLLGELFF.

The chain couples TRBV7-8 to TRBJ1-5; 8 bases map to TRBD1. This CDR3 comprises 16 residues. The V and J ends lost 4 bases and 4 bases, in that order; junction bases with no gene match: 9. Germline V lookup: CDR1 SGHVS, CDR2 FQNEAQ. CDR3 sequence reads: CASSSPTGGRNQPQHF. In DNA, the CDR3 is TGTGCCAGCAGCTCGCCAACAGGGGGGCGAAATCAGCCCCAGCATTTT.

CDR3 in amino acids: CASSLGVSGGTDTQYF. CDR3 DNA: TGTGCCAGCAGCTTAGGGGTTAGCGGGGGCACAGATACGCAGTATTTT. This chain connects TRBV7-9 to TRBJ2-3; 8 nucleotides align to TRBD2. V was clipped by 1 base and J by 1 base; unmatched bases: 4. The CDR3 is 16 amino acids. Germline lookup yields CDR1 SEHNR and CDR2 FQNEAQ (reference sequence).

The rearrangement uses TRBV7-6 and TRBJ2-1; TRBD2 matches 9 bases. V trimming: 2 bases; J trimming: 6 bases; junction bases outside the gene matches: 11. The CDR3 consists of 17 residues. Germline CDR1 and CDR2: SGHVS and FNYEAQ. The CDR3 nucleotides are TGTGCCAGCAGCTTAAGGTGGCGACTAGCGGTATCCAATGAGCAGTTCTTC. Amino acids: CASSLRWRLAVSNEQFF.